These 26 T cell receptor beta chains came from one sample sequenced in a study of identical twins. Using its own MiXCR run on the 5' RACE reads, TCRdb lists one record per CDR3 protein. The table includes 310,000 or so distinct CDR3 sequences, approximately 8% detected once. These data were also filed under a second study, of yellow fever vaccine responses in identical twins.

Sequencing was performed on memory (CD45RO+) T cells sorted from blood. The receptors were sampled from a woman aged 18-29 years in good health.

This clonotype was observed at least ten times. The CDR3 coding sequence is TGCGCCAGCAGCCAAGAACCGAGGGTTTCCTACAATGAGCAGTTCTTC. Translating gives CASSQEPRVSYNEQFF. This sequence joins TRBV4-1 and TRBJ2-1, with D maybe TRBD2 (5 bases). The CDR3 runs 16 residues. Trimming took off 0 bases at V and 1 base at J, with 10 bases between the two ends. Germline V gene data show CDR1 as MGHRA and CDR2 as YSYEKL.

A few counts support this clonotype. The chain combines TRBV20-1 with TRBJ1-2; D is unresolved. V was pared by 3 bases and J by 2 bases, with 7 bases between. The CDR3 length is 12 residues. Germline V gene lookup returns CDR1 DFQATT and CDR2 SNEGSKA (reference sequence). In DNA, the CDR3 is TGCAGTGCTAGTTCAGTGAACTATGGCTACACCTTC. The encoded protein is CSASSVNYGYTF.

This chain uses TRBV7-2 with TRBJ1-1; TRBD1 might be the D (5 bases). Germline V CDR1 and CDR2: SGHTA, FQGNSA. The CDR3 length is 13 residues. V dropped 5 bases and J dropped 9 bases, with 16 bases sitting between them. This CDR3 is CASSPYGQGQAFF. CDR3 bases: TGTGCCAGCAGCCCCTATGGGCAGGGCCAAGCTTTCTTT.

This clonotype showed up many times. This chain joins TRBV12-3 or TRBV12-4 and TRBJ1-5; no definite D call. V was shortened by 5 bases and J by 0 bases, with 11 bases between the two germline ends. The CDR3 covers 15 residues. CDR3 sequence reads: CASSPTVYSNQPQHF. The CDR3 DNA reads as TGTGCCAGCAGTCCGACGGTTTATAGCAATCAGCCCCAGCATTTT.

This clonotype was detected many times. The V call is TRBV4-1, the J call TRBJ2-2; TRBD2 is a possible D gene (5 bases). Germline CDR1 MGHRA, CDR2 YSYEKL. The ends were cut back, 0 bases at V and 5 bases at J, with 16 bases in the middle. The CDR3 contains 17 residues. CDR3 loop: CASSQDKTLPGTGELFF. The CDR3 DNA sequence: TGCGCCAGCAGCCAAGATAAGACCCTCCCGGGGACCGGGGAGCTGTTTTTT.

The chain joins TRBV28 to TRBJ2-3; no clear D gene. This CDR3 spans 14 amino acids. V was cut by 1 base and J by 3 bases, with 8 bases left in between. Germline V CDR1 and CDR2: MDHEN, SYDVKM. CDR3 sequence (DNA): TGTGCCAGCAGTTTATATGGAAGGACAGATACGCAGTATTTT. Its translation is CASSLYGRTDTQYF.

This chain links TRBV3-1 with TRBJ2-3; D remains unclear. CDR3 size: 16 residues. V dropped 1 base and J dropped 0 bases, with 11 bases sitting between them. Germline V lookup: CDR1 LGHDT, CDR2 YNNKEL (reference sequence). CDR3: CASSQGPGFSTDTQYF. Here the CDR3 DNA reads TGTGCCAGCAGCCAAGGTCCTGGATTCAGCACAGATACGCAGTATTTT.

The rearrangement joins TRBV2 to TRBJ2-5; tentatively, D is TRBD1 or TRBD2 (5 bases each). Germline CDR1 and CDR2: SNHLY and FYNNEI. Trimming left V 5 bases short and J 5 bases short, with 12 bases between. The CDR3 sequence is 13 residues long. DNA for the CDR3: TGTGCCAGCAGTTTAAACTGGGGGGAGACCCAGTACTTC. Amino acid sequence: CASSLNWGETQYF. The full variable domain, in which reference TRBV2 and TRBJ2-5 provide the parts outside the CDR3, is EPEVTQTPSHQVTQMGQEVILRCVPISNHLYFYWYRQILGQKVEFLVSFYNNEISEKSEIFDDQFSVERPDGSNFTLKIRSTKLEDSAMYFCASSLNWGETQYFGPGTRLLVL.

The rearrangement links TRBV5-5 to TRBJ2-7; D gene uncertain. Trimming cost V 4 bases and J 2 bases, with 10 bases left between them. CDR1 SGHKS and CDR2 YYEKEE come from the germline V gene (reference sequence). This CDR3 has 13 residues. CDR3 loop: CASSPSRPYEQYF. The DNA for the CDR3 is TGTGCCAGCAGCCCCAGTCGGCCCTACGAGCAGTACTTC.

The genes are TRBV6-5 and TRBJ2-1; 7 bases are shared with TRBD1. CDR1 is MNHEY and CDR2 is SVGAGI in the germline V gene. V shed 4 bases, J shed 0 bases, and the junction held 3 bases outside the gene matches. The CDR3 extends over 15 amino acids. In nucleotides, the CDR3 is TGTGCCAGCAGTTCGCCAGGGGGCTCCTACAATGAGCAGTTCTTC. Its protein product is CASSSPGGSYNEQFF.

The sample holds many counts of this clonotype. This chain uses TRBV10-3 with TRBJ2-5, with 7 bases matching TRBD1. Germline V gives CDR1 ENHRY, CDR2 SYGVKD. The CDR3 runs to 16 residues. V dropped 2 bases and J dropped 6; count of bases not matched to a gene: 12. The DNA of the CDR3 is TGTGCCATCAGTGAGAAAGGGACAGCCCCCGGTCAGACCCAGTACTTC. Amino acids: CAISEKGTAPGQTQYF.

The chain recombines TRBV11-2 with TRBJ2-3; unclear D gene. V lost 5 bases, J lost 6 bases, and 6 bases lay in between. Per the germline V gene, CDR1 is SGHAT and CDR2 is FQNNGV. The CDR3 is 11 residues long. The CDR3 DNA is TGTGCCAGCAGCGGGTGGGATACGCAGTATTTT. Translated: CASSGWDTQYF.

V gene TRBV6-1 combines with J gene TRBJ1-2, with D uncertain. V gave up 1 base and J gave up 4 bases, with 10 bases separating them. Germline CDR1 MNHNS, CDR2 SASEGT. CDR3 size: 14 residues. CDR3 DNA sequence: TGTGCCAGCAGTGAAGTACACGGAACCTATGGCTACACCTTC. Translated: CASSEVHGTYGYTF.

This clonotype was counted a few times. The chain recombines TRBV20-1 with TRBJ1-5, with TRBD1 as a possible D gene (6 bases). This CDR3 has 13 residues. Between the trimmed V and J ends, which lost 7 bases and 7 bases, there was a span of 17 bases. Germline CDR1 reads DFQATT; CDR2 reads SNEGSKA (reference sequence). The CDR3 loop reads CSGRAGAGQPQHF. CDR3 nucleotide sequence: TGCAGTGGCAGGGCGGGGGCAGGGCAGCCCCAGCATTTT.

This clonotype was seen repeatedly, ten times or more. The CDR3 DNA is TGTGCCAGCAGTCTGACTAACAATGAGCAGTTCTTC. Its protein is CASSLTNNEQFF. The chain has TRBV12-3 or TRBV12-4 and TRBJ2-1, with D perhaps matching TRBD2 (5 bases). Trimming pared 5 bases from V and 5 bases from J, leaving 7 bases between. The CDR3 contains 12 residues.

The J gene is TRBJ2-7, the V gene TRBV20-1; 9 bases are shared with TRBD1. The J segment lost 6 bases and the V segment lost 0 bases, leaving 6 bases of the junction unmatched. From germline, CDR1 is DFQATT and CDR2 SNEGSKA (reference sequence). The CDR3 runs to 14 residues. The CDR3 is CSARETGGAFEQYV. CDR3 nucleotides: TGCAGTGCTAGAGAGACAGGGGGAGCTTTCGAGCAGTACGTC.

The CDR3 nucleotides read TGTGCCAGCAGCTTGGCTCCTAGCGGCCCATACGAGCAGTACTTC. Protein sequence: CASSLAPSGPYEQYF. This rearrangement joins TRBV5-6 to TRBJ2-7; 7 bases fit TRBD2. The CDR3 runs 15 residues. J lost 4 bases, V lost 0 bases, and 7 bases had no gene match. The germline gives CDR1 SGHDT, CDR2 YYEEEE.

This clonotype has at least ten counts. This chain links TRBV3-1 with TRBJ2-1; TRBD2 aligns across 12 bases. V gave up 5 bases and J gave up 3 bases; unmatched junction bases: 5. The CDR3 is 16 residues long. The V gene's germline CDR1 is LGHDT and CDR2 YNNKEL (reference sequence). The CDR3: CASSGWTSGNYNEQFF. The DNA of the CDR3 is TGTGCCAGCAGCGGATGGACTAGCGGGAACTACAATGAGCAGTTCTTC.

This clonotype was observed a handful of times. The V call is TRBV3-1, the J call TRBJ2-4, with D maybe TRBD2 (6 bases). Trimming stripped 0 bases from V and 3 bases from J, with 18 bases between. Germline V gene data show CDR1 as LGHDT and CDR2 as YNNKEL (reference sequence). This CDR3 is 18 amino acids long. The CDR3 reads CASSQESGFSWGKNIQYF. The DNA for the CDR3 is TGTGCCAGCAGCCAAGAGAGCGGGTTCTCCTGGGGCAAAAACATTCAGTACTTC.

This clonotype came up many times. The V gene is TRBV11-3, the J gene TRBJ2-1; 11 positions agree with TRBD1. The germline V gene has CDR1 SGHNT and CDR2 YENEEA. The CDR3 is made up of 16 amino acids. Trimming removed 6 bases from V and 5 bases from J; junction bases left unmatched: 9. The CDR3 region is CASSSAGTGGHNEQFF. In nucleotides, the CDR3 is TGTGCCAGCAGTTCCGCCGGGACAGGGGGACACAATGAGCAGTTCTTC.

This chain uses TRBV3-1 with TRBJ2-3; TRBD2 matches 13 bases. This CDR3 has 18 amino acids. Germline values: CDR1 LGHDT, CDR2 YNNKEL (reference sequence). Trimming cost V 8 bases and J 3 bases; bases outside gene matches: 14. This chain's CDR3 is CASSQDWTSGSLTDTQYF. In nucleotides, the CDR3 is TGTGCCAGCTCCCAAGATTGGACTAGCGGGAGTCTGACAGATACGCAGTATTTT.

The chain's CDR3 is CASSRWGADTQYF. In DNA, the CDR3 is TGTGCCAGCAGCCGATGGGGGGCAGATACGCAGTATTTT. This chain uses TRBV5-4 with TRBJ2-3; perhaps TRBD2 as D (6 bases). The CDR3 runs 13 residues. In germline, CDR1 is SGHNT, CDR2 YYREEE (reference sequence). The V and J ends lost 4 bases and 4 bases respectively, with 10 bases between them.

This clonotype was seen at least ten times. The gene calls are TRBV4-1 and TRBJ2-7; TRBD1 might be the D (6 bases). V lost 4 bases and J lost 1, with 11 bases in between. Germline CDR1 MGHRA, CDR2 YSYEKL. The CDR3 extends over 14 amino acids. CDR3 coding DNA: TGCGCCAGCAGCCGCTACAGGGAATCCTACGAGCAGTACGTC. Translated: CASSRYRESYEQYV.

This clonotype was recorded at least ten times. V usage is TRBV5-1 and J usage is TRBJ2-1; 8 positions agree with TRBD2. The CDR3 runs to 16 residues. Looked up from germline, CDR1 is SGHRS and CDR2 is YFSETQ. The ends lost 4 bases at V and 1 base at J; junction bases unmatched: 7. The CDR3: CASSPGGGTSYNEQFF. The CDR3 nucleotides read TGCGCCAGCAGCCCCGGGGGGGGGACATCCTACAATGAGCAGTTCTTC.

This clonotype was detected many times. The CDR3: CAIRSGPNTGELFF. Written as DNA, the CDR3 is TGTGCCATCAGGAGCGGTCCGAACACCGGGGAGCTGTTTTTT. The chain employs TRBV10-3 and TRBJ2-2, with a possible D match to TRBD2 (5 bases). The V end was cut by 6 bases, the J end by 0 bases, with 8 bases between. Germline V gene sequence: CDR1 ENHRY, CDR2 SYGVKD. The CDR3 sequence is 14 residues long.

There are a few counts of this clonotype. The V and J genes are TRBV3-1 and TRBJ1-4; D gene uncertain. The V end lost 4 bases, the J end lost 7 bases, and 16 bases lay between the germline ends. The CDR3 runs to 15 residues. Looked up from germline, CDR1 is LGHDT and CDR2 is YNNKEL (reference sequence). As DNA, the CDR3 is TGTGCCAGCAGCCTCAACGTAGGAGGTAGTGAAAAACTGTTTTTT. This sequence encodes CASSLNVGGSEKLFF.